Below are 19 T cell receptor beta chains sequenced from a single sample in a study of blood T cell repertoires in COVID-19. The protocol was immunoSEQ multiplex PCR, while the TCRdb copy is restricted to in-frame clones and leaves out a portion. Of about 59,000 clones detected, 70% to 75% appear once; the ten largest clones hold more than 15%. Sequencing was performed on peripheral blood. The receptors originated from a woman between 45 and 65 years old with active or convalescent COVID-19.

The chain recombines TRBV5-1 with TRBJ2-1, with 8 bases fitting TRBD2. The J segment lost 0 bases and the V segment lost 0 bases, leaving 8 bases of the junction unmatched. Germline CDR1 is SGHRS and CDR2 is YFSETQ. CDR3 length: 18 amino acids. CDR3 bases: TGCGCCAGCAGCTTGGCCGGGGGGGCGGCTAGCTCCTACAATGAGCAGTTCTTC. Its protein product is CASSLAGGAASSYNEQFF. The full variable domain, with the rest looked up from reference TRBV5-1 and TRBJ2-1, is KAGVTQTPRYLIKTRGQQVTLSCSPISGHRSVSWYQQTPGQGLQFLFEYFSETQRNKGNFPGRFSGRQFSNSRSEMNVSTLELGDSALYLCASSLAGGAASSYNEQFFGPGTRLTVL.

This chain uses TRBV11-1 with TRBJ2-1; D gene unclear. Per the germline V gene, CDR1 is SGHAT and CDR2 is FQDESV (reference sequence). The germline V and J ends were trimmed by 0 bases and 4 bases, with 7 bases remaining between them. This CDR3 has 14 amino acids. The chain's CDR3 is CASSLARSYNEQFF. CDR3 coding DNA: TGTGCCAGCAGCTTAGCGAGGTCATACAATGAGCAGTTCTTC.

This clone has more than one count but fewer than ten. V and J are TRBV29-1 and TRBJ2-2; TRBD2 matches at 9 bases. The CDR3 covers 18 residues. Germline CDR1 reads SQVTM; CDR2 reads ANQGSEA. J gave up 1 base and V 6 bases, and 15 bases lay outside the gene matches. The DNA of the CDR3 is TGCAGCGTCCAGGTTACTCTAGCGGGACCCTTGAACACCGGGGAGCTGTTTTTT. Protein sequence: CSVQVTLAGPLNTGELFF.

The rearrangement uses TRBV27 and TRBJ2-7; 9 bases are shared with TRBD2. CDR1 MNHEY and CDR2 SMNVEV come from the germline V gene (reference sequence). V trimming: 2 bases; J trimming: 6 bases; junction bases outside the gene matches: 8. The CDR3 is made up of 15 amino acids. The CDR3 protein is CASSLGVAGEGEQYF. Written as DNA, the CDR3 is TGTGCCAGCAGTTTAGGGGTAGCGGGAGAGGGCGAGCAGTACTTC.

The V call is TRBV7-8, the J call TRBJ1-5; D possibly corresponds to TRBD1 (6 bases). The CDR3 loop spans 15 amino acids. V was cut by 4 bases and J by 4 bases, with 14 bases left in between. Germline V gene data show CDR1 as SGHVS and CDR2 as FQNEAQ. CDR3 sequence reads: CASSYLVGGNQPQHF. In nucleotides, the CDR3 is TGTGCCAGCAGCTACCTGGTAGGGGGTAATCAGCCCCAGCATTTT.

This chain connects TRBV6-1 to TRBJ1-4, with D perhaps TRBD1 (5 bases). V gave up 1 base and J gave up 3 bases, with 6 bases separating them. This CDR3 comprises 14 residues. CDR1 and CDR2 (germline): MNHNS, SASEGT. The CDR3, as DNA: TGTGCCAGCAGTGAAGTACAGGCTAATGAAAAACTGTTTTTT. This translates into CASSEVQANEKLFF.

The rearrangement uses TRBV4-2 and TRBJ2-7; maybe TRBD2 (6 bases). CDR3 length equals 17 residues. The V and J ends lost 2 bases and 2 bases respectively, with 19 bases between them. Germline assignment: CDR1 LGHNA and CDR2 YNFKEQ. The CDR3 here is CASSQQDTLAGTYEQYF. CDR3 in DNA: TGTGCCAGCAGCCAACAGGATACTCTCGCGGGAACCTACGAGCAGTACTTC.

The sample holds one count of this clone. The V gene is TRBV19, the J gene TRBJ2-1; 11 bases align to TRBD2. Germline loops: CDR1 LNHDA, CDR2 SQIVND (reference sequence). After removal of 4 bases from V and 9 bases from J, the junction contained 11 bases not matched to a gene. The CDR3 is 16 residues long. Written as DNA, the CDR3 is TGTGCCAGTAGTAAATCACTAGCGGGGGTTCGGCTTGAGCAGTTCTTC. Its translation: CASSKSLAGVRLEQFF. Looking up the rest from reference TRBV19 and TRBJ2-1 gives the full variable domain: DGGITQSPKYLFRKEGQNVTLSCEQNLNHDAMYWYRQDPGQGLRLIYYSQIVNDFQKGDIAEGYSVSREKKESFPLTVTSAQKNPTAFYLCASSKSLAGVRLEQFFGPGTRLTVL.

The chain recombines TRBV5-5 with TRBJ2-7, with 9 bases aligning to TRBD2. Germline CDR1 and CDR2: SGHKS and YYEKEE (reference sequence). The CDR3 runs to 14 residues. Germline trimming cut 3 bases from V and 6 bases from J; bases unmatched to any gene: 7. The DNA for the CDR3 is TGTGCCAGCAGCTCGGGACTAGCTTACGGCGAGCAGTACTTC. Protein sequence: CASSSGLAYGEQYF.

This sequence joins TRBV2 and TRBJ2-3, with 13 bases lining up with TRBD2. Germline trimming cut 4 bases from V and 5 bases from J; bases unmatched to any gene: 18. Germline assignment: CDR1 SNHLY and CDR2 FYNNEI. This CDR3 region has 20 residues. As DNA, the CDR3 is TGTGCCAGCAGTGTATCCGGGACTAGCGGGGAGGCAACCATAATAGATACGCAGTATTTT. Protein product: CASSVSGTSGEATIIDTQYF. The variable domain in full, completed from reference TRBV2 and TRBJ2-3, reads EPEVTQTPSHQVTQMGQEVILRCVPISNHLYFYWYRQILGQKVEFLVSFYNNEISEKSEIFDDQFSVERPDGSNFTLKIRSTKLEDSAMYFCASSVSGTSGEATIIDTQYFGPGTRLTVL.

V gene TRBV6-2 or TRBV6-3 combines with J gene TRBJ1-1; D is possibly TRBD1 (5 bases). The CDR3 is 13 residues long. Trimming removed 4 bases at V and 4 bases at J, with 10 bases between. Germline V CDR1 and CDR2: MNHEY, SVGEGT. The CDR3 nucleotides are TGTGCCAGCAGTTTTGCGGGGCTCACTGAAGCTTTCTTT. It codes for CASSFAGLTEAFF.

The genes are TRBV5-1 and TRBJ1-5, with a tentative D call TRBD1 (5 bases). Trimming shortened V by 2 bases and J by 4 bases, and 10 bases separated the two germline ends. Looked up from germline, CDR1 is SGHRS and CDR2 is YFSETQ. This CDR3 region has 14 residues. The CDR3 is CASSLDSWNQPQHF. The CDR3 DNA follows: TGCGCCAGCAGCTTAGACAGTTGGAATCAGCCCCAGCATTTT.

The chain links TRBV3-1 (or the pseudogene TRBV3-2) to TRBJ1-4; D is undetermined. Trimming stripped 1 base from V and 7 bases from J, with 16 bases between. CDR1 is LGHDT, CDR2 YNNKEL, per germline (reference sequence). This CDR3 region has 16 residues. CDR3 nucleotides: TGTGCCAGCAGCCAAGCATCCGCGTTCCCTTTTGAAAAACTGTTTTTT. Its protein product is CASSQASAFPFEKLFF.

This sequence joins TRBV5-1 and TRBJ2-1, with TRBD2 as a possible D gene (5 bases). Germline values: CDR1 SGHRS, CDR2 YFSETQ. Trimming took 0 bases from V and 2 from J, leaving 9 bases between them. The CDR3 has 15 amino acids. CDR3 amino acids: CASSLAGSAYNEQFF. As DNA, the CDR3 is TGCGCCAGCAGCTTGGCTGGTAGCGCCTACAATGAGCAGTTCTTC.

The genes are TRBV12-3 or TRBV12-4 and TRBJ2-1, with D tentatively TRBD2 (7 bases). Trimming cost V 7 bases and J 8 bases, with 12 bases left between them. This CDR3 comprises 12 residues. The CDR3 sequence is CASTWGGYEQFF. The DNA of the CDR3 is TGTGCCAGCACCTGGGGGGGCTATGAGCAGTTCTTC.

This rearrangement joins TRBV9 to TRBJ1-2; TRBD1 is a possible D gene (5 bases). The length of the CDR3 is 14 residues. Germline loops: CDR1 SGDLS, CDR2 YYNGEE. V was shortened by 0 bases and J by 2 bases, with 8 bases between the two germline ends. CDR3 nucleotide sequence: TGTGCCAGCAGCGTAGGGTCAGGGAACTATGGCTACACCTTC. Translating it yields CASSVGSGNYGYTF.

This clone occurred a few times. The same CDR3 arises from other DNA sequences in this sample as well. This sequence joins TRBV4-1 and TRBJ2-7; 8 bases fit TRBD1. Germline loops: CDR1 MGHRA, CDR2 YSYEKL. The CDR3 has 13 residues. The junction had 6 bases not matched to a gene; V was cut back by 4 bases and J by 7 bases. The CDR3: CASSRPGGGEQYF. The CDR3 coding sequence is TGCGCCAGCAGCCGCCCAGGGGGCGGGGAGCAGTACTTC.

The V and J genes are TRBV6-6 and TRBJ1-6; TRBD1 aligns across 11 bases. The V gene's germline CDR1 is MNHNY and CDR2 SVGAGI (reference sequence). This CDR3 is 15 amino acids long. V shed 6 bases, J shed 10 bases, and the junction held 8 bases outside the gene matches. Here the CDR3 reads CASSLGTGGSSPLHF. CDR3 nucleotides: TGTGCCAGCAGCCTCGGGACAGGGGGTTCATCACCCCTCCACTTT.

The CDR3 here is CASSLLGQTNTGELFF. Written as DNA, the CDR3 is TGTGCCAGCAGCTTGTTGGGCCAGACGAACACCGGGGAGCTGTTTTTT. V is TRBV5-5 and J is TRBJ2-2, with unresolved D. The CDR3 is 16 residues long. With 1 base removed from V and 0 bases from J, the gap between germline ends came to 10 bases. The germline gives CDR1 SGHKS, CDR2 YYEKEE (reference sequence). Based on the CDR3 plus reference TRBV5-5 and TRBJ2-2, the full variable domain is DAGVTQSPTHLIKTRGQQVTLRCSPISGHKSVSWYQQVLGQGPQFIFQYYEKEERGRGNFPDRFSARQFPNYSSELNVNALLLGDSALYLCASSLLGQTNTGELFFGEGSRLTVL.